These T cell receptor beta chains were read from a single sample in a study of beta chain features in type 1 diabetes. TCRdb's copy holds only in-frame clones and misses some; the assay was immunoSEQ multiplex PCR. The sample carries 150,000 or so clones, about 8.7% recorded once. The specimen was central memory CD4+ T cells from blood. These receptors were collected from a man between 18 and 35 years old in good health. Each CDR3 is given with its conserved first and last residue. A D gene is named only where the DNA matches it firmly. Clone size is not always given. Where it is, it says once, few, many or a class for expanded clones.

j_gene	len	d_gene	abundance	v_gene	CDR3aa	CDR3nt
TRBJ2-2	17	TRBD1	-	TRBV5-4	CASSRMLSQGANGELFF	TGTGCCAGCAGCCGAATGTTGTCCCAGGGGGCGAACGGGGAGCTGTTTTTT
TRBJ2-1	15	-	-	TRBV5-1	CASSLGGASDNEQFF	TGCGCCAGCAGCCTTGGGGGGGCGAGCGACAATGAGCAGTTCTTC
TRBJ2-1	14	TRBD2	-	TRBV7-2	CASHFGTSKDEQFF	TGTGCCAGCCATTTCGGGACTAGCAAAGATGAGCAGTTCTTC
TRBJ2-6	15	-	few	TRBV30	CAWSTGNSGANVLTF	TGTGCCTGGAGTACAGGAAACTCTGGGGCCAACGTCCTGACTTTC
TRBJ2-1	15	TRBD1	-	TRBV7-3	CASSPPGQGSHEQFF	TGTGCCAGCAGCCCTCCGGGACAGGGTTCCCATGAGCAGTTCTTC
TRBJ2-1	17	-	-	TRBV21-1	CASSNRTSGGNYNEQFF	TGTGCCAGCAGCAACAGGACTAGCGGGGGGAATTACAATGAGCAGTTCTTC
TRBJ2-1	19	TRBD2	-	TRBV9	CASSVAGSGGARSYNEQFF	TGTGCCAGCAGCGTAGCGGGTAGCGGGGGGGCACGCTCCTACAATGAGCAGTTCTTC
TRBJ2-7	14	TRBD2	few	TRBV4-2	CASSQGGGGYEQYF	TGTGCCAGCAGCCAAGGTGGCGGGGGCTACGAGCAGTACTTC
TRBJ2-7	13	-	-	TRBV19	CASSIERIGEQYF	TGTGCCAGTAGTATAGAACGTATCGGCGAGCAGTACTTC
TRBJ2-2	14	TRBD1	few	TRBV19	CASTRDRDTGELFF	TGTGCCAGTACACGGGACAGGGACACCGGGGAGCTGTTTTTT
TRBJ2-3	16	-	-	TRBV2	CASSEAIHKSTDTQYF	TGTGCCAGCAGTGAAGCGATCCACAAGAGCACAGATACGCAGTATTTT
TRBJ1-1	16	TRBD1	few	TRBV7-8	CASSSRQGAGHTEAFF	TGTGCCAGCAGCTCTAGACAGGGGGCCGGTCACACTGAAGCTTTCTTT
TRBJ1-3	15	-	-	TRBV7-7	CASSAGSSSGNTIYF	TGTGCCAGCAGCGCGGGCTCGAGCTCTGGAAACACCATATATTTT
TRBJ2-7	12	-	-	TRBV18	CASSPQGNEQYF	TGTGCCAGCTCACCCCAGGGAAACGAGCAGTACTTC
TRBJ1-2	13	TRBD1	many	TRBV29-1	CSVVRTGFYGYTF	TGCAGCGTTGTAAGGACAGGGTTCTATGGCTACACCTTC
TRBJ1-4	14	TRBD1	few	TRBV7-9	CASSSDRVAEKLFF	TGTGCCAGCAGCTCGGACAGGGTCGCCGAAAAACTGTTTTTT
TRBJ1-6	14	TRBD1	few	TRBV19	CASSSGQGYSPLHF	TGTGCCAGTAGTTCGGGACAGGGTTATTCACCCCTCCACTTT
TRBJ2-5	14	TRBD1	-	TRBV6-6	CAISGTEKQETQYF	TGTGCCATCAGTGGGACAGAAAAACAAGAGACCCAGTACTTC
TRBJ1-2	13	TRBD1	few	TRBV5-4	CASSLGQGIGYTF	TGTGCCAGCAGCCTGGGACAGGGTATCGGCTACACCTTC
TRBJ2-7	16	TRBD1	few	TRBV28	CASTLRGRGSSYEQYF	TGTGCCAGCACCCTTCGGGGCAGGGGGAGCTCCTACGAGCAGTACTTC
TRBJ1-1	13	-	-	TRBV19	CASSTQGNTEAFF	TGTGCCAGTAGTACACAGGGGAACACTGAAGCTTTCTTT
TRBJ2-5	14	-	-	TRBV28	CASRPGVVIETQYF	TGTGCCAGCAGGCCCGGGGTGGTGATAGAGACCCAGTACTTC
TRBJ2-2	13	-	-	TRBV2	CASSDRGTGELFF	TGTGCCAGCAGTGACCGGGGAACCGGGGAGCTGTTTTTT
TRBJ2-5	14	TRBD1	many	TRBV5-1	CASSLIGQEETQYF	TGCGCCAGCAGCTTGATTGGACAGGAAGAGACCCAGTACTTC
TRBJ2-5	15	-	few	TRBV25-1	CASSQVRGNQETQYF	TGTGCCAGCAGTCAGGTCAGGGGAAACCAAGAGACCCAGTACTTC
TRBJ2-7	15	-	-	TRBV28	CATLSGKSGSYEQYF	TGTGCCACCCTATCGGGGAAATCGGGCTCCTACGAGCAGTACTTC
TRBJ2-2	16	-	-	TRBV5-1	CASSLAQGRLTGELFF	TGCGCCAGCAGCTTGGCCCAGGGTAGATTAACCGGGGAGCTGTTTTTT
TRBJ1-2	15	-	-	TRBV7-8	CASSPHTGQGFGYTF	TGTGCCAGCAGCCCCCACACTGGGCAGGGGTTCGGCTACACCTTC
TRBJ1-5	15	-	-	TRBV18	CASSPNSGYGQPQHF	TGTGCCAGCTCACCTAACTCAGGGTACGGTCAGCCCCAGCATTTT
TRBJ2-5	15	TRBD1	few	TRBV30	CAWVGQGASQETQYF	TGTGCCTGGGTCGGACAGGGGGCGTCCCAAGAGACCCAGTACTTC
TRBJ2-5	14	-	-	TRBV9	CASSLGQIQETQYF	TGTGCCAGCAGCCTCGGACAGATACAAGAGACCCAGTACTTC
TRBJ1-3	14	TRBD1	-	TRBV5-4	CASSPGTDGNTIYF	TGTGCCAGCAGCCCCGGGACAGATGGAAACACCATATATTTT
TRBJ2-6	18	TRBD1	many	TRBV14	CASSPQQGASSGANVLTF	TGTGCCAGCAGCCCTCAGCAGGGGGCAAGCTCTGGGGCCAACGTCCTGACTTTC
TRBJ2-3	17	TRBD2	few	TRBV5-1	CASSLAPAGPVTDTQYF	TGCGCCAGCAGCTTGGCGCCAGCGGGGCCCGTCACAGATACGCAGTATTTT
TRBJ2-3	16	TRBD2	few	TRBV9	CASSEQAGISADTQYF	TGTGCCAGCAGCGAGCAAGCGGGGATCAGTGCAGATACGCAGTATTTT
TRBJ2-1	18	TRBD2	many	TRBV15	CATSRVSLAGSVDNEQFF	TGTGCCACCAGCAGAGTGTCGCTAGCGGGCTCCGTTGACAATGAGCAGTTCTTC